This entry describes one T cell receptor (beta chain). The sample belongs to a study of T cell changes during pregnancy in multiple sclerosis. The CDR3 has 13 amino acids. Germline V gene data show CDR1 as SGHRS and CDR2 as YFSETQ. Trimming took 2 bases from V and 6 from J, leaving 11 bases between them. The repertoire was sequenced with immunoSEQ multiplex PCR; TCRdb's copy has only in-frame clones and lacks some. The sample includes tens of thousands of clones, over 80% seen only once; the top ten take 0.9% to 1%. The chain employs TRBV5-1 and TRBJ1-2; weak D call: TRBD1 (6 bases). Source: CD4+ T cells from peripheral blood mononuclear cells, taken in the second trimester of pregnancy. The receptor was derived from a female donor in good health, enrolled as a control in a pregnancy study. DNA for the CDR3: TGCGCCAGCAGCTTACAGGGTCACGATGGCTACACCTTC. Amino acids: CASSLQGHDGYTF. Drawing the rest from reference TRBV5-1 and TRBJ1-2, the complete variable domain is KAGVTQTPRYLIKTRGQQVTLSCSPISGHRSVSWYQQTPGQGLQFLFEYFSETQRNKGNFPGRFSGRQFSNSRSEMNVSTLELGDSALYLCASSLQGHDGYTFGSGTRLTVV.